Below are 15 T cell receptor beta chains sequenced from a single sample in a study of preoperative IRX-2 immunotherapy in early breast cancer. The treatment was: preoperative locoregional IRX-2 cytokine immunotherapy. Only in-frame clones appear in the TCRdb table, and some are missing; sequencing was by immunoSEQ multiplex PCR. The sample lists fewer than 5,000 clones, around 69% occurring once. This specimen consisted of tumor tissue, obtained after IRX-2 immunotherapy. These receptors came from a human donor with breast cancer.

The table lists this clone with a count of one. V and J are TRBV11-3 and TRBJ1-1; maybe TRBD1 (6 bases). Trimming took off 5 bases at V and 0 bases at J, with 10 bases between the two ends. Germline CDR1 SGHNT, CDR2 YENEEA. The CDR3 has 14 residues. CDR3: CASSPGGLNTEAFF. CDR3 sequence (DNA): TGTGCCAGCAGCCCGGGGGGCCTGAACACTGAAGCTTTCTTT.

V gene TRBV18 combines with J gene TRBJ1-1; a weak D match, TRBD1 (5 bases). Looked up from germline, CDR1 is KGHSH and CDR2 is LQKENI. The CDR3 consists of 16 residues. Trimming shortened V by 3 bases and J by 1 base, and 15 bases separated the two germline ends. The DNA for the CDR3 is TGTGCCAGCTCACCCCCAAACGTGGGGCCGAACACTGAAGCTTTCTTT. It specifies CASSPPNVGPNTEAFF.

The chain has TRBV6-8 and TRBJ1-5, with TRBD1 as a possible D gene (6 bases). This CDR3 spans 14 amino acids. The germline CDR1 and CDR2 sequences are MNHGY and SAAAGT. Trimming took 6 bases from V and 2 from J, leaving 11 bases between them. The CDR3 DNA is TGTGCCAGCAGGCTGACAGGTGGCAATCAGCCCCAGCATTTT. Protein product: CASRLTGGNQPQHF.

This clone was detected a few times. The chain combines TRBV18 with TRBJ2-5, with 7 positions matching TRBD2. Germline CDR1 and CDR2: KGHSH and LQKENI. The CDR3 length is 13 residues. The V and J ends lost 2 bases and 6 bases, in that order; junction bases with no gene match: 3. CDR3 coding DNA: TGTGCCAGCTCACCAGGGCGGGAGAAGACCCAGTACTTC. Translation: CASSPGREKTQYF.

This clone is a singleton in its sample. The chain couples TRBV28 to TRBJ2-5; TRBD1 is a possible D gene (5 bases). Germline V gives CDR1 MDHEN, CDR2 SYDVKM. The CDR3 loop spans 14 amino acids. Trimming shortened V by 2 bases and J by 7 bases, and 14 bases separated the two germline ends. The CDR3 DNA is TGTGCCAGCAGTTTACAGACAGAGGTTGGGACCCAGTACTTC. This encodes CASSLQTEVGTQYF.

The chain recombines TRBV18 with TRBJ1-3; TRBD1 might be the D (6 bases). From germline, CDR1 is KGHSH and CDR2 LQKENI. Trimming took off 5 bases at V and 2 bases at J, with 16 bases between the two ends. The CDR3 loop spans 16 amino acids. The CDR3 here is CASSTGQPFAGNTIYF. The CDR3, as DNA: TGTGCCAGCTCAACCGGACAGCCTTTCGCTGGAAACACCATATATTTT. The full variable domain, rest sourced from reference TRBV18 and TRBJ1-3, is NAGVMQNPRHLVRRRGQEARLRCSPMKGHSHVYWYRQLPEEGLKFMVYLQKENIIDESGMPKERFSAEFPKEGPSILRIQQVVRGDSAAYFCASSTGQPFAGNTIYFGEGSWLTVV.

The chain couples TRBV6-8 to TRBJ2-4; 8 bases are shared with TRBD2. CDR1 and CDR2 (germline): MNHGY, SAAAGT. This CDR3 has 13 amino acids. V lost 6 bases, J lost 8 bases, and 6 bases stayed unmatched. The CDR3 here is CASRPAGGDIQYF. The CDR3 nucleotides read TGTGCCAGCAGGCCCGCCGGGGGGGACATTCAGTACTTC.

This chain connects TRBV7-7 to TRBJ2-7; perhaps TRBD1 as D (7 bases). From germline, CDR1 is SSHAT and CDR2 FNYEAQ (reference sequence). CDR3 length: 14 amino acids. V shed 2 bases and J shed 6 bases, with 14 bases lying between them. The CDR3 bases are TGTGCCAGCAGCTTATTGGAGGGGGCGTCCGAGCAGTACTTC. It yields the protein CASSLLEGASEQYF.

The chain has TRBV28 and TRBJ1-2; no clear D gene. The CDR3 runs 13 residues. Germline assignment: CDR1 MDHEN and CDR2 SYDVKM. V shed 8 bases and J shed 9 bases, with 19 bases lying between them. CDR3 in DNA: TGTGCCAGCCAAGGAACGGGATCCCTCAGCTACACCTTC. Encoded protein: CASQGTGSLSYTF.

The J gene is TRBJ1-1, the V gene TRBV5-1; 7 positions agree with TRBD1. The CDR3 loop spans 18 amino acids. V trimming: 2 bases; J trimming: 0 bases; junction bases outside the gene matches: 13. Germline V gives CDR1 SGHRS, CDR2 YFSETQ. CDR3 in DNA: TGCGCCAGCAGCTTAGCGGCGGGACAGCTTTATATGAACACTGAAGCTTTCTTT. Protein sequence: CASSLAAGQLYMNTEAFF.

The chain has TRBV11-3 and TRBJ1-4, with 7 bases that match TRBD1. The CDR3 consists of 14 residues. J was trimmed by 8 bases and V by 4 bases; bases with no gene match: 7. Germline V gene data show CDR1 as SGHNT and CDR2 as YENEEA. CDR3 DNA sequence: TGTGCCAGCAGCTCATGGGACAGAAAAGAAAAACTGTTTTTT. The encoded protein is CASSSWDRKEKLFF.

V is TRBV11-3 and J is TRBJ2-7; 8 nucleotides agree with TRBD1. V dropped 3 bases and J dropped 3; count of bases not matched to a gene: 7. There are 15 residues in the CDR3. Looked up from germline, CDR1 is SGHNT and CDR2 is YENEEA. The CDR3 bases are TGTGCCAGCAGCTTGAGGACAGGGAAAAACTACGAGCAGTACTTC. This encodes CASSLRTGKNYEQYF.

This clone was detected only a few times. The chain employs TRBV5-1 and TRBJ1-2; no definite D call. Germline V gene sequence: CDR1 SGHRS, CDR2 YFSETQ. There are 14 residues in the CDR3. V was pared by 4 bases and J by 4 bases, with 14 bases between. The CDR3, as DNA: TGCGCCAGCAGCCCGTCTAGAGGCCTCTATGGCTACACCTTC. This translates into CASSPSRGLYGYTF.

This clone was picked up a small number of times. Within the sample, other DNA sequences also encode this same CDR3. The chain couples TRBV15 to TRBJ1-5; 9 bases match TRBD1. This CDR3 has 17 residues. CDR1 is LNHNV, CDR2 YYDKDF, per germline (reference sequence). V shed 0 bases, J shed 6 bases, and the junction held 9 bases outside the gene matches. The CDR3: CATSRDPPGTGSQPQHF. The CDR3 DNA reads TGTGCCACCAGCAGAGACCCCCCCGGGACAGGGAGTCAGCCCCAGCATTTT.

V usage is TRBV14 and J usage is TRBJ2-1, with unresolved D. CDR3 length equals 11 residues. V was pared by 4 bases and J by 5 bases, with 3 bases between. Germline V gene lookup returns CDR1 SGHDN and CDR2 FVKESK. This CDR3 reads CASSRDNEQFF. CDR3 coding DNA: TGTGCCAGCAGCCGGGACAATGAGCAGTTCTTC.